This T cell receptor (beta chain) was captured in a study of T cells after yellow fever vaccination. Whole-study results and caveats: A limited proportion of clonotypes was detected within both the CD4 and CD8 compartments. Though it reached lower strength, the secondary response hit its peak faster, day 5 versus 15.

They built TCR cDNA with 5'RACE template switching, a step that put in a universal primer site and UMIs. TCRdb fed the 5' RACE reads into MiXCR, producing one record per CDR3 protein. The sample records under 500,000 distinct CDR3 sequences, over 15% being singletons. This clonotype was seen only a few times. Antigen specificity is unknown. The sequencing here drew on PBMCs, taken before the yellow fever booster vaccination. The sequence was collected from a man between 18 and 29 years old who received the YFV17D yellow fever vaccine.

The CDR3 spells CSASHLNTEAFF. The CDR3 DNA is TGCAGTGCTAGCCACTTGAACACTGAAGCTTTCTTT. V gene TRBV20-1 combines with J gene TRBJ1-1; D is unresolved. Germline V CDR1 and CDR2: DFQATT, SNEGSKA (reference sequence). This CDR3 region has 12 residues. With 3 bases removed from V and 0 bases from J, the gap between germline ends came to 5 bases.